This TCR beta chain was observed in a study of blood T cell repertoires in COVID-19. At the level of the study: Researchers got acute and convalescent COVID-19 samples from the United States, Italy and Spain.

Enrolment of Seattle patients took place during active infection, and they were followed longitudinally. Trimming took 3 bases from V and 5 from J, leaving 15 bases between them. Looked up from germline, CDR1 is GTSNPN and CDR2 is SVGIG (reference sequence). CDR3 size: 14 residues. Per the authors' pipeline: Estimation of nucleated cell counts relied on the amplification of reference gene primers. TCRdb keeps only in-frame clones here, not all; method: immunoSEQ multiplex PCR. V, J and clone size reflect that table, while D and trimming were determined from the DNA. Here the sample spans some 310,000 clones, roughly 90% being singletons.

The material sequenced was peripheral blood. The chain has TRBV30 and TRBJ2-3; D might be TRBD2 (6 bases). The source is a woman aged 25 to 39 with COVID-19, enrolled during active disease. This CDR3 reads CAWSILAGKDTQYF. CDR3 sequence (DNA): TGTGCCTGGAGCATACTAGCCGGAAAAGATACGCAGTATTTT.